Below, 7 T cell receptor beta chains from the same sample are listed, as sequenced in a study of cytomegalovirus exposure and HLA in healthy donors (dated 2017 in TCRdb). The library was generated by the immunoSEQ multiplex PCR assay. For the multiplex PCR, a mixture combining 60 forward primers for TCR Vbeta segments and 13 reverse primers for TCR Jbeta segments was used. Imported from immuneACCESS, the table was reduced by TCRdb to in-frame sequences with V and J called. These copies leave out some clones; in studies compared against another copy, an unresolved V gene accounts for under half, and the cause of the remainder is not known. Within this sample are around 180,000 clones, with about four fifths of them counted one time only. 0.95% to 1.4% of the sample is in the top ten clones. The sequencing input was PBMCs. The receptor source for this set is a woman aged 35 to 49 in good health and CMV-seronegative.

This clone has just a few counts. J is TRBJ2-5 and V is TRBV5-1; 8 bases agree with TRBD1. V lost 3 bases, J lost 10 bases, and 11 bases stayed unmatched. The germline CDR1 and CDR2 sequences are SGHRS and YFSETQ. This CDR3 spans 14 amino acids. CDR3 residues: CASSSPGQAENQYF. In DNA, the CDR3 is TGCGCCAGCAGCTCACCGGGACAGGCAGAAAACCAGTACTTC.

This clone was counted only a few times. The chain carries TRBV29-1 and TRBJ2-3, with 10 nucleotides matching TRBD2. This CDR3 is built from 14 residues. CDR1 and CDR2 from the germline V gene are SQVTM and ANQGSEA. J gave up 2 bases and V 6 bases, and 5 bases lay outside the gene matches. CDR3 DNA sequence: TGCAGCGTGAGGACTAGCGGCTACACAGATACGCAGTATTTT. Translating gives CSVRTSGYTDTQYF.

The chain is built from TRBV7-2 and TRBJ2-3; a weak D match, TRBD2 (5 bases). V dropped 4 bases and J dropped 0 bases, with 8 bases sitting between them. The CDR3 runs to 14 residues. The germline CDR1 and CDR2 sequences are SGHTA and FQGNSA. In DNA form, the CDR3 reads TGTGCCAGCAGCTCAACTAGAAGCACAGATACGCAGTATTTT. As protein: CASSSTRSTDTQYF. The full variable domain, completed using reference TRBV7-2 and TRBJ2-3, is GAGVSQSPSNKVTEKGKDVELRCDPISGHTALYWYRQSLGQGLEFLIYFQGNSAPDKSGLPSDRFSAERTGGSVSTLTIQRTQQEDSAVYLCASSSTRSTDTQYFGPGTRLTVL.

The rearrangement links TRBV5-6 to TRBJ2-5, with 7 bases fitting TRBD1. CDR3 length equals 16 residues. Germline CDR1 and CDR2: SGHDT and YYEEEE. The ends lost 1 base at V and 1 base at J; junction bases unmatched: 7. The DNA of the CDR3 is TGTGCCAGCAGCTTGTTCATGACAGGGACCCAAGAGACCCAGTACTTC. Protein: CASSLFMTGTQETQYF.

The V gene is TRBV2, the J gene TRBJ1-1; weak D call: TRBD1 (5 bases). V lost 1 base to trimming and J lost 7 bases, with 10 bases between them. CDR1 and CDR2 (germline): SNHLY, FYNNEI. This CDR3 has 13 amino acids. This CDR3 is CASSEGQGSEAFF. The CDR3 region has the DNA TGTGCCAGCAGTGAAGGGCAGGGTAGTGAAGCTTTCTTT.

This clone showed up just a few times. The rearrangement links TRBV6-6 to TRBJ1-1; 7 bases line up with TRBD1. CDR1 MNHNY and CDR2 SVGAGI come from the germline V gene (reference sequence). The CDR3 contains 14 residues. The ends lost 6 bases at V and 1 base at J; junction bases unmatched: 5. As DNA, the CDR3 is TGTGCCAGCAGATCCGGGACAGAGAACACTGAAGCTTTCTTT. Residues: CASRSGTENTEAFF.

The J gene is TRBJ2-7, the V gene TRBV6-6, with 9 positions matching TRBD2. V shed 4 bases and J 5 bases; nucleotides not matched to a gene: 12. CDR3 length: 16 amino acids. Germline V lookup: CDR1 MNHNY, CDR2 SVGAGI (reference sequence). The CDR3 nucleotides read TGTGCCAGCAGTTCCTTTGCGGGGGGGGCCCGGAACGAGCAGTACTTC. Encoded protein: CASSSFAGGARNEQYF.